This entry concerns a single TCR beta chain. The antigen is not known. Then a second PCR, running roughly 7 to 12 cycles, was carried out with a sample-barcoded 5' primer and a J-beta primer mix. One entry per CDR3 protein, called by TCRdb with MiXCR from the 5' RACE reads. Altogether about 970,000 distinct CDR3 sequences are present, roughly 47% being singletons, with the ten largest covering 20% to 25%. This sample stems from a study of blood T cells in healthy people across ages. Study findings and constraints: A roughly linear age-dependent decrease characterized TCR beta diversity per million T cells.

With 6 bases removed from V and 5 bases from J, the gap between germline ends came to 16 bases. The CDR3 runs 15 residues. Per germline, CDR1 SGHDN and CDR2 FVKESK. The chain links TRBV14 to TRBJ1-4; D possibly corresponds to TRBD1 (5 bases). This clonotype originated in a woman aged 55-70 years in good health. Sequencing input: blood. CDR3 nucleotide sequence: TGTGCCAGCAGTCAGGTCGGACACCGAAATGAAAAACTGTTTTTT. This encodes CASSQVGHRNEKLFF.